Presented here are 26 T cell receptor beta chains from one specimen sequenced in a study of blood T cell repertoires in COVID-19. TCRdb's table, derived via immunoSEQ multiplex PCR, lists solely in-frame clones and lacks some. The table has 25,000 to 35,000 clones, roughly nine tenths seen once. What was sequenced was peripheral blood. The receptors here all came from a human donor with acute or convalescent COVID-19. The donor label of this sample is uncertain.

This chain joins TRBV20-1 and TRBJ2-1; possible D gene TRBD2, 5 bases. The CDR3 has 15 residues. V lost 3 bases, J lost 4 bases, and 16 bases lay in between. The germline CDR1 and CDR2 sequences are DFQATT and SNEGSKA (reference sequence). The CDR3: CSASRNPRGYNEQFF. The CDR3 DNA is TGCAGTGCTAGTCGGAACCCCCGGGGATACAATGAGCAGTTCTTC.

A remark on this clone: Other DNA sequences in this sample translate to the same CDR3. The chain links TRBV30 to TRBJ1-5; 7 bases match TRBD1. The CDR3 sequence is 14 residues long. Germline V gene data show CDR1 as GTSNPN and CDR2 as SVGIG (reference sequence). After removal of 1 base from V and 6 bases from J, the junction contained 6 bases not matched to a gene. Here the CDR3 reads CAWSAGTALQPQHF. CDR3 DNA: TGTGCCTGGAGTGCCGGGACAGCTCTTCAGCCCCAGCATTTT.

The chain recombines TRBV4-2 with TRBJ2-5; a weak D match, TRBD2 (5 bases). The CDR3 has 15 residues. Germline CDR1 reads LGHNA; CDR2 reads YNFKEQ. With 0 bases removed from V and 2 bases from J, the gap between germline ends came to 10 bases. DNA for the CDR3: TGTGCCAGCAGCCAAGATCCCGGGGTTCAAGAGACCCAGTACTTC. Its protein product is CASSQDPGVQETQYF.

This clone was recorded a few times. The CDR3 is CASRAEQATQYF. CDR3 coding DNA: TGTGCCAGCAGGGCCGAGCAGGCAACCCAGTACTTC. The gene calls are TRBV2 and TRBJ2-5; the D is unclear. Germline-derived CDR1 and CDR2 are SNHLY and FYNNEI. CDR3 size: 12 residues. V lost 6 bases, J lost 8 bases, and 13 bases lay in between. Using reference TRBV2 and TRBJ2-5 for the parts outside the CDR3, the full variable domain is EPEVTQTPSHQVTQMGQEVILRCVPISNHLYFYWYRQILGQKVEFLVSFYNNEISEKSEIFDDQFSVERPDGSNFTLKIRSTKLEDSAMYFCASRAEQATQYFGPGTRLLVL.

In its sample, this clone was seen a few times. The J gene is TRBJ1-6, the V gene TRBV25-1; no reliable D call. Germline lookup yields CDR1 MGHDK and CDR2 SYGVNS. V was trimmed by 6 bases and J by 7 bases, leaving 10 bases between them. The CDR3 has 13 amino acids. CDR3 coding DNA: TGTGCCAGCAGAGACACCTTAAATTCACCCCTCCACTTT. The encoded protein is CASRDTLNSPLHF.

The rearrangement links TRBV5-4 to TRBJ2-2; TRBD1 aligns across 9 bases. The CDR3 is 15 residues long. Germline V lookup: CDR1 SGHNT, CDR2 YYREEE (reference sequence). Unmatched junction bases numbered 8, after V lost 4 bases and J lost 7 bases. CDR3 amino acids: CASSPRDRVRGELFF. The CDR3 region has the DNA TGTGCCAGCAGCCCCCGGGACAGGGTGCGCGGGGAGCTGTTTTTT.

The chain employs TRBV2 and TRBJ2-3, with D possibly TRBD2 on 5 matching bases. V was pared by 5 bases and J by 2 bases, with 11 bases between. CDR1 is SNHLY and CDR2 is FYNNEI in the germline V gene. The length of the CDR3 is 14 residues. As DNA, the CDR3 is TGTGCCAGCAGTTCACGGGGATCCACAGATACGCAGTATTTT. Translating gives CASSSRGSTDTQYF.

The chain has TRBV21-1 and TRBJ1-2. TRBV21-1 is a pseudogene locus. The CDR3 contains 14 residues. CDR3: CASSKGGQDYGYTF. The CDR3 bases are TGTGCCAGCAGCAAGGGGGGGCAGGACTATGGCTACACCTTC.

The chain couples TRBV5-1 to TRBJ2-3, with 7 bases identical to TRBD2. V was pared by 4 bases and J by 7 bases, with 15 bases of the junction left unmatched. CDR3 length: 16 residues. Germline lookup yields CDR1 SGHRS and CDR2 YFSETQ. The CDR3 loop reads CASSAEAGTTRYTQYF. The CDR3 nucleotides are TGCGCCAGCAGCGCGGAAGCCGGGACTACAAGATATACGCAGTATTTT.

This sequence joins TRBV14 and TRBJ2-5, with a weak D call TRBD1 (5 bases). The V end lost 1 base, the J end lost 4 bases, and 10 bases lay between the germline ends. CDR1 and CDR2 from the germline V gene are SGHDN and FVKESK. The CDR3 has 14 amino acids. The CDR3 sequence: CASSQAGWGETQYF. In DNA form, the CDR3 reads TGTGCCAGCAGCCAAGCAGGGTGGGGAGAGACCCAGTACTTC.

V usage is TRBV3-1 (or the pseudogene TRBV3-2) and J usage is TRBJ1-4, with a tentative D call TRBD1 (6 bases). The CDR3 contains 15 residues. V lost 4 bases, J lost 7 bases, and 16 bases lay in between. Germline CDR1 and CDR2: LGHDT and YNNKEL (reference sequence). CDR3 coding DNA: TGTGCCAGCAGCCCCACAGGGCTTGGTGGTGAAAAACTGTTTTTT. Its protein product is CASSPTGLGGEKLFF.

CDR3 nucleotide sequence: TGTGCCAGCAGACGACAGGGAGGGAACACCGGGGAGCTGTTTTTT. This codes for CASRRQGGNTGELFF. The chain recombines TRBV2 with TRBJ2-2, with TRBD1 as a possible D gene (7 bases). Trimming shortened V by 6 bases and J by 1 base, and 12 bases separated the two germline ends. Germline V gene sequence: CDR1 SNHLY, CDR2 FYNNEI. The CDR3 extends over 15 amino acids.

The V gene is TRBV25-1, the J gene TRBJ1-5; D is perhaps TRBD1 (5 bases). The CDR3 is made up of 13 amino acids. Germline V gene sequence: CDR1 MGHDK, CDR2 SYGVNS. Trimming stripped 2 bases from V and 9 bases from J, with 11 bases between. DNA of the CDR3: TGTGCCAGCAGTGAACCAGGGAAGATGCCCCAGCATTTT. Its protein is CASSEPGKMPQHF.

The V call is TRBV2, the J call TRBJ1-6; the match to TRBD1 covers 8 bases. CDR1 is SNHLY and CDR2 is FYNNEI in the germline V gene. This CDR3 spans 14 amino acids. V lost 7 bases, J lost 9 bases, and 8 bases stayed unmatched. CDR3 region: CASILTGAFSPLHF. The CDR3 DNA sequence: TGTGCCAGCATATTGACAGGGGCATTTTCACCCCTCCACTTT.

The chain joins TRBV11-2 to TRBJ2-1, with D perhaps matching TRBD2 (6 bases). The CDR3 length is 15 residues. Germline CDR1 and CDR2: SGHAT and FQNNGV. The germline V and J ends were trimmed by 2 bases and 10 bases, with 18 bases remaining between them. The CDR3 loop reads CASSLLSGVSVEQFF. As DNA, the CDR3 is TGTGCCAGCAGCTTACTCTCGGGGGTTAGCGTAGAGCAGTTCTTC.

The chain has TRBV5-1 and TRBJ2-7; tentative D call: TRBD1 (6 bases). V dropped 0 bases and J dropped 2 bases, with 12 bases sitting between them. CDR3 length: 15 residues. Germline V CDR1 and CDR2: SGHRS, YFSETQ. This CDR3 is CASSLGGTQTYEQYF. In nucleotides, the CDR3 is TGCGCCAGCAGCTTGGGGGGGACACAGACCTACGAGCAGTACTTC.

The chain recombines TRBV11-3 with TRBJ2-3; 12 nucleotides agree with TRBD1. Germline lookup yields CDR1 SGHNT and CDR2 YENEEA. The V gene end was trimmed by 3 bases and the J gene end by 1 base; junction bases not matched to a gene: 2. The CDR3 totals 16 residues. The CDR3 bases are TGTGCCAGCAGCTTCCGGGACAGGGGGCGCACAGATACGCAGTATTTT. Encoded protein: CASSFRDRGRTDTQYF.

This chain links TRBV11-2 with TRBJ2-5, with 9 bases lining up with TRBD1. J was trimmed by 4 bases and V by 5 bases; bases with no gene match: 8. The CDR3 spans 15 residues. The V gene's germline CDR1 is SGHAT and CDR2 FQNNGV. The CDR3 loop is CASSGDRAVGETQYF. CDR3 sequence (DNA): TGTGCCAGCAGCGGGGACAGGGCCGTGGGAGAGACCCAGTACTTC.

A few counts support this clone. The chain links TRBV5-6 to TRBJ2-6; possibly TRBD1 for D (6 bases). This CDR3 has 17 amino acids. The V end was cut by 4 bases, the J end by 0 bases, with 14 bases between. The germline gives CDR1 SGHDT, CDR2 YYEEEE. CDR3 amino acids: CASSVRDNGSGANVLTF. The CDR3 DNA follows: TGTGCCAGCAGCGTCCGGGACAATGGCTCTGGGGCCAACGTCCTGACTTTC.

The chain combines TRBV19 with TRBJ2-1; a possible D gene is TRBD2 (6 bases). V was shortened by 7 bases and J by 2 bases, with 12 bases between the two germline ends. The CDR3 loop spans 14 amino acids. The germline gives CDR1 LNHDA, CDR2 SQIVND (reference sequence). The CDR3 loop reads CASTPDYTYNEQFF. CDR3 DNA sequence: TGTGCCAGTACCCCGGACTATACCTACAATGAGCAGTTCTTC.

J is TRBJ1-2 and V is TRBV10-3; D possibly corresponds to TRBD1 (5 bases). The CDR3 length is 15 residues. V lost 2 bases and J 4 bases, leaving 14 bases between the germline ends. Germline CDR1 reads ENHRY; CDR2 reads SYGVKD. CDR3 in DNA: TGTGCCATCAGTGAGGTTGAAGGGGCCTCCTATGGCTACACCTTC. This encodes CAISEVEGASYGYTF.

Only one count was recorded for this clone. This chain links TRBV2 with TRBJ2-3, with 10 bases aligning to TRBD2. This CDR3 is built from 15 residues. Germline V gene sequence: CDR1 SNHLY, CDR2 FYNNEI. V lost 6 bases to trimming and J lost 3 bases; unmatched junction nucleotides: 6. DNA of the CDR3: TGTGCCAGCAGGCGAACTAGCGGGGTTACAGATACGCAGTATTTT. Its protein is CASRRTSGVTDTQYF.

CDR3 in amino acids: CASRASGNEQFF. The CDR3 coding sequence is TGTGCCAGCAGGGCTAGCGGCAATGAGCAGTTCTTC. The V and J genes are TRBV3-1 (or the pseudogene TRBV3-2) and TRBJ2-1; TRBD2 aligns across 7 bases. The ends lost 6 bases at V and 6 bases at J; junction bases unmatched: 2. The CDR3 runs to 12 residues. Germline V CDR1 and CDR2: LGHDT, YNNKEL (reference sequence).

The chain has TRBV19 and TRBJ2-1; 12 bases align to TRBD1. Germline CDR1 and CDR2: LNHDA and SQIVND (reference sequence). With 3 bases clipped from V and 7 bases from J, the junction kept 7 bases outside the gene matches. This CDR3 comprises 16 residues. The CDR3 DNA reads as TGTGCCAGTAGTATCGGGGACAGGGGGCGCTTAAATGAGCAGTTCTTC. Translating gives CASSIGDRGRLNEQFF.

The V and J genes are TRBV7-9 and TRBJ1-2, with 8 bases fitting TRBD1. The CDR3 runs 12 residues. CDR1 SEHNR and CDR2 FQNEAQ come from the germline V gene (reference sequence). Trimming cost V 4 bases and J 6 bases; bases outside gene matches: 1. Written as DNA, the CDR3 is TGTGCCAGCAGCTCCAGGGGGCATGGCTACACCTTC. Amino acid sequence: CASSSRGHGYTF. Looking up the rest from reference TRBV7-9 and TRBJ1-2 gives the full variable domain: DTGVSQNPRHKITKRGQNVTFRCDPISEHNRLYWYRQTLGQGPEFLTYFQNEAQLEKSRLLSDRFSAERPKGSFSTLEIQRTEQGDSAMYLCASSSRGHGYTFGSGTRLTVV.

The chain combines TRBV6-5 with TRBJ1-5, with 9 positions matching TRBD1. The V gene end was trimmed by 7 bases and the J gene end by 4 bases; junction bases not matched to a gene: 8. The CDR3 runs to 15 residues. The germline gives CDR1 MNHEY, CDR2 SVGAGI. The CDR3 region has the DNA TGTGCCAGCACTCCGGGACAGGGAGGGAATCAGCCCCAGCATTTT. Encoded protein: CASTPGQGGNQPQHF.